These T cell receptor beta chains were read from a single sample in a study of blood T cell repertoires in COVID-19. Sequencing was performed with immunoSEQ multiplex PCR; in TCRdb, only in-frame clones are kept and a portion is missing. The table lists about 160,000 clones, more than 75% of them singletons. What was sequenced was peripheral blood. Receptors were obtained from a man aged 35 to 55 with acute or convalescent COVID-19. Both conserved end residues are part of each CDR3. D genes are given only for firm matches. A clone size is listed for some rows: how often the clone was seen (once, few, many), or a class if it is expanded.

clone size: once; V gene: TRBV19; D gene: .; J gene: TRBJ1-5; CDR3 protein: CASRSFAGVGQPQHF; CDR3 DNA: TGTGCCAGTAGGTCCTTCGCAGGGGTAGGTCAGCCCCAGCATTTT
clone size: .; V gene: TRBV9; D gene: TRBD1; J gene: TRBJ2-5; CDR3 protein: CASSATQGVAETQYF; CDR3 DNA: TGTGCCAGCAGCGCCACACAGGGGGTGGCGGAGACCCAGTACTTC
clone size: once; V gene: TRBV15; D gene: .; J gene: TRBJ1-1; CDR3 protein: CATSFPGQSNTEAFF; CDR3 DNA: TGTGCCACCAGCTTCCCGGGACAATCGAACACTGAAGCTTTCTTT
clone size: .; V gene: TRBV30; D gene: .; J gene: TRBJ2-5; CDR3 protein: CAWSRQMGETQYF; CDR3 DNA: TGTGCCTGGAGCAGACAGATGGGGGAGACCCAGTACTTC
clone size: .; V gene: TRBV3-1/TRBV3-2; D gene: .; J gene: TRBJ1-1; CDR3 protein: CASSQVSGNTEAFF; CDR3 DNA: TGTGCCAGCAGCCAAGTATCAGGTAACACTGAAGCTTTCTTT
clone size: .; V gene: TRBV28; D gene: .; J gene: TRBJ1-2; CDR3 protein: CASTANNYGYTF; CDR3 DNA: TGTGCCAGCACCGCTAATAACTATGGCTACACCTTC
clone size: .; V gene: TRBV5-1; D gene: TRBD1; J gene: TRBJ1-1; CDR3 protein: CASRSGTGVTEAFF; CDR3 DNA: TGCGCCAGCAGATCCGGGACAGGGGTCACTGAAGCTTTCTTT
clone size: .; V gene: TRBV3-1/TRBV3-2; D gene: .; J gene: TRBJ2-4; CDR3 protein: CASSPSTLAHIQYF; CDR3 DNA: TGTGCCAGCAGCCCTTCCACGCTAGCGCACATTCAGTACTTC
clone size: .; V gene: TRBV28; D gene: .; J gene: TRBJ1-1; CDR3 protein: CASKSLNTEAFF; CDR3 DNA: TGTGCCAGCAAAAGCCTGAACACTGAAGCTTTCTTT
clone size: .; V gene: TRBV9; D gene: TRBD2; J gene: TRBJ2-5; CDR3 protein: CASSASPGLAGGSKETQYF; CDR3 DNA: TGTGCCAGCAGCGCCTCGCCGGGACTAGCGGGGGGAAGTAAGGAGACCCAGTACTTC
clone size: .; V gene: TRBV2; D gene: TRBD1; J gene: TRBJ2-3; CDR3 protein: CASSLDRVADTQYF; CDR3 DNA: TGTGCCAGCAGTTTAGACAGGGTTGCAGATACGCAGTATTTT
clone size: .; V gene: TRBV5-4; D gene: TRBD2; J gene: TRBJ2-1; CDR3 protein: CASSVPGGRYNEQFF; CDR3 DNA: TGTGCCAGCAGCGTCCCGGGGGGACGCTACAATGAGCAGTTCTTC
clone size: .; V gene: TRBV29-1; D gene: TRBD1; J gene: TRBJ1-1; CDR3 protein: CSVGTAPLGTEAFF; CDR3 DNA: TGCAGCGTGGGGACAGCCCCCCTAGGCACTGAAGCTTTCTTT
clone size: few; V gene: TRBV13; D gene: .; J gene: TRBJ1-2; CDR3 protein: CASSARDYYGYTF; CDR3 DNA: TGTGCCAGCAGCGCCAGGGATTACTATGGCTACACCTTC
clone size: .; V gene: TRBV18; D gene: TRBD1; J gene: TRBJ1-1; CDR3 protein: CASSPGTGRLNTEAFF; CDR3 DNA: TGTGCCAGCTCACCTGGGACAGGGAGATTGAACACTGAAGCTTTCTTT
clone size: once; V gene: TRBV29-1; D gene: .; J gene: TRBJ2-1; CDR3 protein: CSVDPGSDEQFF; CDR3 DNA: TGCAGCGTTGACCCCGGGAGCGATGAGCAGTTCTTC
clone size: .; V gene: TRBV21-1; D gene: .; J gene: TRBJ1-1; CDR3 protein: CASSHGQGTEAFF; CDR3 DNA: TGTGCCAGCAGCCATGGACAGGGAACTGAAGCTTTCTTT
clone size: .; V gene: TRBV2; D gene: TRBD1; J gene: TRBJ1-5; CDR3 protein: CASSERQGLWQPQHF; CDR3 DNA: TGTGCCAGCAGTGAGAGACAGGGGTTGTGGCAGCCCCAGCATTTT
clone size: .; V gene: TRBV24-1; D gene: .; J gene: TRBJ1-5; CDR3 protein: CATSEQGLSQHF; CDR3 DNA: TGTGCCACCAGTGAGCAGGGTCTTTCCCAGCATTTT
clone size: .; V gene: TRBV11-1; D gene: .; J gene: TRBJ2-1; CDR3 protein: CASSRGGGGSNEQFF; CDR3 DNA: TGTGCCAGCAGCAGAGGGGGGGGAGGGAGTAATGAGCAGTTCTTC
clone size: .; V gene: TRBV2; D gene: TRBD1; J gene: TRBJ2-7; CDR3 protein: CASSMWGQLYF; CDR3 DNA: TGTGCCAGCAGTATGTGGGGACAGCTTTACTTC
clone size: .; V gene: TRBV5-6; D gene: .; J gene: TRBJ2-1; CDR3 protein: CASSRGSYNEQFF; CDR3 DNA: TGTGCCAGCAGCAGGGGTTCCTACAATGAGCAGTTCTTC
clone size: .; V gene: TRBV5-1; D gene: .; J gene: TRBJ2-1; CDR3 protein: CASSFGQTSNEQFF; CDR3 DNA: TGCGCCAGCAGCTTTGGACAGACCTCCAATGAGCAGTTCTTC
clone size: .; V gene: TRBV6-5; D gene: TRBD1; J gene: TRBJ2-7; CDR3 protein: CASRRGQLYEQYF; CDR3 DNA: TGTGCCAGCAGGAGGGGACAGCTCTACGAGCAGTACTTC
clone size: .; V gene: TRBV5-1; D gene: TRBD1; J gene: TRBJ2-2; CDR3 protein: CASSLSRQGAFDTGELFF; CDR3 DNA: TGCGCCAGCAGCTTGTCCCGACAGGGGGCTTTTGACACCGGGGAGCTGTTTTTT
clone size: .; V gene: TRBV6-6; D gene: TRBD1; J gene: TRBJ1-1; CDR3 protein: CASTETGMNTEAFF; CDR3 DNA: TGTGCCAGCACGGAGACAGGGATGAACACTGAAGCTTTCTTT
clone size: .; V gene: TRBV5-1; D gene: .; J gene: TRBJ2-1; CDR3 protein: CASSLEGRGNGEQFF; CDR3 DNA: TGCGCCAGCAGCTTGGAGGGAAGGGGCAATGGTGAGCAGTTCTTC
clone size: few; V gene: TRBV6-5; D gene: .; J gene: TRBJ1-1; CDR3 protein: CASSLRGTEAFF; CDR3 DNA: TGTGCCAGCAGCCTCCGGGGAACTGAAGCTTTCTTT
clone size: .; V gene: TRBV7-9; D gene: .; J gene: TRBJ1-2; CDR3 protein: CASSLDPDGYGYTF; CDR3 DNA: TGTGCCAGCAGCTTAGATCCCGACGGGTATGGCTACACCTTC
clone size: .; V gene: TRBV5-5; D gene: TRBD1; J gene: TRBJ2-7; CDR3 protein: CASSSRDRGLEQYF; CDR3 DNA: TGTGCCAGCAGCTCCCGGGACAGGGGGCTCGAGCAGTACTTC
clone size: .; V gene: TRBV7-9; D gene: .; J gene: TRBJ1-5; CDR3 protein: CASSLANGINQPQHF; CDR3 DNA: TGTGCCAGCAGCTTAGCGAACGGGATCAATCAGCCCCAGCATTTT
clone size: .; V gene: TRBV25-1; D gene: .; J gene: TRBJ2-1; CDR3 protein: CASSESGSLRQFF; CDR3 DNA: TGTGCCAGCAGTGAATCGGGGAGCCTGAGGCAGTTCTTC
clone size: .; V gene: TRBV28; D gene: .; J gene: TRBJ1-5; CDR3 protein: CASSLVNSNQPQHF; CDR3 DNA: TGTGCCAGCAGCCTAGTAAATAGCAATCAGCCCCAGCATTTT
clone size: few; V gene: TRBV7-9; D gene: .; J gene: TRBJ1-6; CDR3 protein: CASGRGLENSPLHF; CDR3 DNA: TGTGCCAGCGGCAGGGGCCTGGAGAATTCACCCCTCCACTTT
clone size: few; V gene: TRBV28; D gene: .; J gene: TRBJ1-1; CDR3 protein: CASSSRVDTEAFF; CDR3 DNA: TGTGCCAGCAGTTCCAGGGTTGATACTGAAGCTTTCTTT
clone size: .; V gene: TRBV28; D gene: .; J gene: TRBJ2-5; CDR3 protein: CASSSGQSQETQYF; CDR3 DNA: TGTGCCAGCAGTTCTGGACAGTCCCAAGAGACCCAGTACTTC
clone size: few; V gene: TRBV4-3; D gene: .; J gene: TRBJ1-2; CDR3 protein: CASSQDRRGYYGYTF; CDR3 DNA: TGCGCCAGCAGCCAAGATCGGAGAGGGTACTATGGCTACACCTTC